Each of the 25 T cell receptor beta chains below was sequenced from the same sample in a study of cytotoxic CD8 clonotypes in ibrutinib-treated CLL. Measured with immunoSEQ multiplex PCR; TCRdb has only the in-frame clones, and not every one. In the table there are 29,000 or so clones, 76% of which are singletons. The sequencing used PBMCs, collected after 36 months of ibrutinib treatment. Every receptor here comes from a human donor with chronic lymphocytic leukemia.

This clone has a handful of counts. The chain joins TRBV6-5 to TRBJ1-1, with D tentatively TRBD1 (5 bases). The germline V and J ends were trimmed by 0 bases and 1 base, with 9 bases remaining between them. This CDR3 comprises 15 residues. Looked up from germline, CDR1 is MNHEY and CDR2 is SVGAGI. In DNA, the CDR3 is TGTGCCAGCAGTTACTCGACAGAGCGGAACACTGAAGCTTTCTTT. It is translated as CASSYSTERNTEAFF.

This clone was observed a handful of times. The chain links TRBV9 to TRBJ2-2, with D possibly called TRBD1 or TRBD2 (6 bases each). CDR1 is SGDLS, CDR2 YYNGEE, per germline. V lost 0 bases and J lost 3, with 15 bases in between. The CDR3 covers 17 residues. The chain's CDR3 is CASSVETGAFDTGELFF. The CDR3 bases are TGTGCCAGCAGCGTAGAAACGGGGGCTTTCGACACCGGGGAGCTGTTTTTT. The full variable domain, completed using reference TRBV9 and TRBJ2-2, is DSGVTQTPKHLITATGQRVTLRCSPRSGDLSVYWYQQSLDQGLQFLIQYYNGEERAKGNILERFSAQQFPDLHSELNLSSLELGDSALYFCASSVETGAFDTGELFFGEGSRLTVL.

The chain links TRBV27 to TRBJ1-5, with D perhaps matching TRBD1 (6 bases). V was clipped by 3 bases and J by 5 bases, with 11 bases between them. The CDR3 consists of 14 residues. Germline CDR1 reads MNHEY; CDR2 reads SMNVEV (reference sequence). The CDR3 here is CASSLVGGYQPQHF. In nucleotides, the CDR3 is TGTGCCAGCAGTTTGGTAGGGGGTTATCAGCCCCAGCATTTT.

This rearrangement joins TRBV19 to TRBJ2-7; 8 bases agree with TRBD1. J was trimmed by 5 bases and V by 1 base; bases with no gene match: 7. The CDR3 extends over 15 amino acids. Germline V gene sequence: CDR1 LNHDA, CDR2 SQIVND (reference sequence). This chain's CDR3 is CASSIVGTGGDEQYF. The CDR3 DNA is TGTGCCAGTAGTATAGTAGGGACAGGAGGCGACGAGCAGTACTTC.

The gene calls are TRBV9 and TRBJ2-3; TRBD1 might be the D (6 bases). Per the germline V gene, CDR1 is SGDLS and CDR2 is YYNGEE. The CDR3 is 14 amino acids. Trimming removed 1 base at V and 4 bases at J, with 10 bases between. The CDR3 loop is CASSVRTDADTQYF. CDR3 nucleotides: TGTGCCAGCAGCGTAAGGACAGACGCAGATACGCAGTATTTT.

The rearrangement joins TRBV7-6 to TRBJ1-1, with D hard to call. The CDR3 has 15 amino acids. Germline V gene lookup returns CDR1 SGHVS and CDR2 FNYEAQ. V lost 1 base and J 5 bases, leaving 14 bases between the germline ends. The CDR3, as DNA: TGTGCCAGCAGCTTAGGAGGAGGAGGGCGTACTGAAGCTTTCTTT. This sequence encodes CASSLGGGGRTEAFF.

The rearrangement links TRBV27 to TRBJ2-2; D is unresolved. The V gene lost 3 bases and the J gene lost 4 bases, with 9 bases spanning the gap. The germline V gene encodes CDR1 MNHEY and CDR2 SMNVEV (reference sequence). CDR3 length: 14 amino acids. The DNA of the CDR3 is TGTGCCAGCAGTTTGCTCAAGACCACCGGGGAGCTGTTTTTT. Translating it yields CASSLLKTTGELFF.

The chain's CDR3 is CASSSGLEQYF. The CDR3 coding sequence is TGTGCCAGCAGCTCGGGGCTCGAGCAGTACTTC. The rearrangement links TRBV5-4 to TRBJ2-7; D may correspond to TRBD1 or TRBD2 (5 bases each). Trimming took off 3 bases at V and 6 bases at J, with 7 bases between the two ends. CDR3 length: 11 amino acids. The germline V gene has CDR1 SGHNT and CDR2 YYREEE (reference sequence).

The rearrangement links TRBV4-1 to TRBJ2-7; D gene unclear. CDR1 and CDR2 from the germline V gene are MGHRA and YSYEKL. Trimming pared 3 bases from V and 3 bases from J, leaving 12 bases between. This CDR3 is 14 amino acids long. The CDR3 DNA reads TGCGCCAGCAGCCACCCCAACGGGCTCTACGAGCAGTACTTC. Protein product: CASSHPNGLYEQYF.

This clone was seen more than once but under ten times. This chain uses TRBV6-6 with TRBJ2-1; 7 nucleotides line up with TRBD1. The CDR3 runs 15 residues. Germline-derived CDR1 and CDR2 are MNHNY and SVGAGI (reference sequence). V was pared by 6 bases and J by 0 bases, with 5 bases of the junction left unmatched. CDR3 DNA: TGTGCCAGCAGGCAGGGGGTGGTCTCCTACAATGAGCAGTTCTTC. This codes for CASRQGVVSYNEQFF.

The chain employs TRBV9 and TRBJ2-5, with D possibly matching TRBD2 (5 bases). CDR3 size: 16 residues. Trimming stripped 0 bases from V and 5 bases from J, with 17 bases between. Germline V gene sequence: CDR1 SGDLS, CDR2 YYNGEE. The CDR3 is CASSVASLSGQETQYF. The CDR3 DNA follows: TGTGCCAGCAGCGTAGCTTCCCTAAGCGGCCAGGAGACCCAGTACTTC. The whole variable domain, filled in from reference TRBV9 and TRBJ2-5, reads DSGVTQTPKHLITATGQRVTLRCSPRSGDLSVYWYQQSLDQGLQFLIQYYNGEERAKGNILERFSAQQFPDLHSELNLSSLELGDSALYFCASSVASLSGQETQYFGPGTRLLVL.

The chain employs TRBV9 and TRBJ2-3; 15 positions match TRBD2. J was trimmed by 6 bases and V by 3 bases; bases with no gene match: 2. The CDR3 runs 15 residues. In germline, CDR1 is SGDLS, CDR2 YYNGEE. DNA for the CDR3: TGTGCCAGCAGCGGGACTAGCGGGGGGGCTGATACGCAGTATTTT. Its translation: CASSGTSGGADTQYF. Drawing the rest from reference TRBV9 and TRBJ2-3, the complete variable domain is DSGVTQTPKHLITATGQRVTLRCSPRSGDLSVYWYQQSLDQGLQFLIQYYNGEERAKGNILERFSAQQFPDLHSELNLSSLELGDSALYFCASSGTSGGADTQYFGPGTRLTVL.

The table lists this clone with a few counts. The CDR3 region is CASSPRGDSEKLFF. The CDR3 DNA reads as TGTGCCAGTAGTCCACGGGGAGATTCCGAAAAACTGTTTTTT. The rearrangement links TRBV19 to TRBJ1-4; D remains unclear. The CDR3 spans 14 residues. Looked up from germline, CDR1 is LNHDA and CDR2 is SQIVND (reference sequence). Trimming stripped 5 bases from V and 8 bases from J, with 15 bases between.

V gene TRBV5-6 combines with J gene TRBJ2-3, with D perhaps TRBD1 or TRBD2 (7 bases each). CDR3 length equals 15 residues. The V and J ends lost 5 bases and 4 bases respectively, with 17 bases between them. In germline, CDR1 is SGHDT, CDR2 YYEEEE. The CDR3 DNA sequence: TGTGCCAGCAGGCCCCCAGGGGGGGGCGCAGATACGCAGTATTTT. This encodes CASRPPGGGADTQYF.

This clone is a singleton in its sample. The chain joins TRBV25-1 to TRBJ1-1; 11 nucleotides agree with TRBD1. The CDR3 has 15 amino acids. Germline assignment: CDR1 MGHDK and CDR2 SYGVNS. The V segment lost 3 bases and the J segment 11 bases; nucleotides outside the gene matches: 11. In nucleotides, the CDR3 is TGTGCCAGCAGTGACCCCCCAGGACAGGGGGCGACGGCTTTCTTT. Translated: CASSDPPGQGATAFF. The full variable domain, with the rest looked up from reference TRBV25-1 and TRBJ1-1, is EADIYQTPRYLVIGTGKKITLECSQTMGHDKMYWYQQDPGMELHLIHYSYGVNSTEKGDLSSESTVSRIRTEHFPLTLESARPSHTSQYLCASSDPPGQGATAFFGQGTRLTVV.

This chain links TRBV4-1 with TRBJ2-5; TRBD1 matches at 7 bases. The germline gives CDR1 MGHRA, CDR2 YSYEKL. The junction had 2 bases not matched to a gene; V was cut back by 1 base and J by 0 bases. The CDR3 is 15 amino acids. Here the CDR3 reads CASSQGQGYQETQYF. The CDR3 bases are TGCGCCAGCAGCCAAGGACAGGGCTACCAAGAGACCCAGTACTTC.

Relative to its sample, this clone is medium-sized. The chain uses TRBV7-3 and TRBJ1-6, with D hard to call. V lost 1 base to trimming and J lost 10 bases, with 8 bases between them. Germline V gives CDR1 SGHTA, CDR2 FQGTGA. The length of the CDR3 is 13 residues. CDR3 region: CASSLSEGSPLHF. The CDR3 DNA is TGTGCCAGCAGCTTAAGCGAGGGATCACCCCTCCACTTT.

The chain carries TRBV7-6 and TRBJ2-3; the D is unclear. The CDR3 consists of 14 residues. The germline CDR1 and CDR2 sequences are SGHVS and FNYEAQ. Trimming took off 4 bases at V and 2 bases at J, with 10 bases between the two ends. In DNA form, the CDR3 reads TGTGCCAGCAGCTCCGACTCCTCCACAGATACGCAGTATTTT. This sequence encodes CASSSDSSTDTQYF.

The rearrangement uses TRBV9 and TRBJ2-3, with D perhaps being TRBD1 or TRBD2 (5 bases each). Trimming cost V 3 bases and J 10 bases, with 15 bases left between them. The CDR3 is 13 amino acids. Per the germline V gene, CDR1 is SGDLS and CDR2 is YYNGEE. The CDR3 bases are TGTGCCAGCAGCGGAGAGGACGGGGCGCCGCAGTATTTT. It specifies CASSGEDGAPQYF.

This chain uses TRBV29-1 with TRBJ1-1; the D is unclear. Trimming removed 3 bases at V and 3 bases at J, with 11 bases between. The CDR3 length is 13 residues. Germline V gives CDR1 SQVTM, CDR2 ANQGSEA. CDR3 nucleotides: TGCAGCGTTGATGGGTTAGGAGACACTGAAGCTTTCTTT. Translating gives CSVDGLGDTEAFF.

CDR3 residues: CASSQSETTGYSPLHF. CDR3 coding DNA: TGCGCCAGCAGTCAATCCGAAACTACAGGGTATTCACCCCTCCACTTT. This chain joins TRBV23-1 and TRBJ1-6; D might be TRBD1 (6 bases). TRBV23-1 is given ORF status, its function remaining uncertain. The CDR3 spans 16 residues. V lost 0 bases to trimming and J lost 8 bases, with 14 bases between them.

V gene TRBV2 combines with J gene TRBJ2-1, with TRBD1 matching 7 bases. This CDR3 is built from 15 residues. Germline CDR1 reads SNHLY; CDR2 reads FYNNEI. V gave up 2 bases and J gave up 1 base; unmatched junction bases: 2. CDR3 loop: CASSERDSSYNEQFF. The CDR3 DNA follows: TGTGCCAGCAGTGAAAGGGACAGTTCCTACAATGAGCAGTTCTTC. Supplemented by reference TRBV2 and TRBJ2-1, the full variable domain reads EPEVTQTPSHQVTQMGQEVILRCVPISNHLYFYWYRQILGQKVEFLVSFYNNEISEKSEIFDDQFSVERPDGSNFTLKIRSTKLEDSAMYFCASSERDSSYNEQFFGPGTRLTVL.

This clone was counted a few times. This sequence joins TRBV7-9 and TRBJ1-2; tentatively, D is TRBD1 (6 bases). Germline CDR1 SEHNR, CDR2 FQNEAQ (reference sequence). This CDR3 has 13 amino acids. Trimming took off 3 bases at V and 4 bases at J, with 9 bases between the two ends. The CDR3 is CASSFSGAYGYTF. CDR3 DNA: TGTGCCAGCAGCTTTTCAGGGGCCTATGGCTACACCTTC.

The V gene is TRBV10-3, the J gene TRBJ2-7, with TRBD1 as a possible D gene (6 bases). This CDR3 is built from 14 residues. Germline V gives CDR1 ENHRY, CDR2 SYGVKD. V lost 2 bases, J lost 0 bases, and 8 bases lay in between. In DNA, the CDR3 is TGTGCCATCAGTGAGGGGGGCTCCTCCTACGAGCAGTACTTC. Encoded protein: CAISEGGSSYEQYF.

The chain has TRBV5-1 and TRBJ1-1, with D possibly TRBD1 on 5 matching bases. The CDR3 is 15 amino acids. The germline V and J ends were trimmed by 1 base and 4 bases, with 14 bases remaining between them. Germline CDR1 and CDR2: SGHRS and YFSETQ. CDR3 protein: CASSLSRVGSTEAFF. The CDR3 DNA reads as TGCGCCAGCAGCTTGAGCAGGGTGGGGAGCACTGAAGCTTTCTTT.